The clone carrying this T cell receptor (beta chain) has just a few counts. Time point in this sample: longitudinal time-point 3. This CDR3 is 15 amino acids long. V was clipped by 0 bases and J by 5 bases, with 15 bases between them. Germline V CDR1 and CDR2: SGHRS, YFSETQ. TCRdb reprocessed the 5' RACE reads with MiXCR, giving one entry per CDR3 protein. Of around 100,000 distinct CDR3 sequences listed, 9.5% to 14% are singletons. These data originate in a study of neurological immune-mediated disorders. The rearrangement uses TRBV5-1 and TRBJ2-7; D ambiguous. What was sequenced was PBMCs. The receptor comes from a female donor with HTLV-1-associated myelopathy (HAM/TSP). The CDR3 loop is CASSLAFRRGDEQYF. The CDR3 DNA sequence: TGCGCCAGCAGCTTGGCCTTTCGCCGCGGCGACGAGCAGTACTTC. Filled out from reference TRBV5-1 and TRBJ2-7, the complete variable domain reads KAGVTQTPRYLIKTRGQQVTLSCSPISGHRSVSWYQQTPGQGLQFLFEYFSETQRNKGNFPGRFSGRQFSNSRSEMNVSTLELGDSALYLCASSLAFRRGDEQYFGPGTRLTVT.